The T cell receptor beta chain described here comes from a study of long-term antiretroviral therapy in people with HIV. Whole-study results and caveats: Collection of the blood, which took place between about 2003 and 2018, possibly occurred under older ART regimens. Therapy changes, viral resistance and ART adherence were not documented in the available data.

Running of the v3.0 immunoSEQ assay took place at survey level. Assay: immunoSEQ multiplex PCR; the TCRdb copy retains only in-frame clones and omits some. The table includes approximately 15,000 clones, 82% detected once. A note on this clone: The antigen remains unidentified.

The sample consisted of unsorted PBMCs, taken 1.8 years before starting antiretroviral therapy. The receptor's source is a woman aged 40 to 55 with HIV.

The CDR3 DNA sequence: TGTGCCAGCAGCCAAGAGGGCGGGACCGGGGCCAACGTCCTGACTTTC. It codes for CASSQEGGTGANVLTF. The chain employs TRBV4-2 and TRBJ2-6, with D possibly being TRBD2 (6 bases). The V end was cut by 0 bases, the J end by 4 bases, with 10 bases between. The CDR3 sequence is 16 residues long. Germline values: CDR1 LGHNA, CDR2 YNFKEQ.